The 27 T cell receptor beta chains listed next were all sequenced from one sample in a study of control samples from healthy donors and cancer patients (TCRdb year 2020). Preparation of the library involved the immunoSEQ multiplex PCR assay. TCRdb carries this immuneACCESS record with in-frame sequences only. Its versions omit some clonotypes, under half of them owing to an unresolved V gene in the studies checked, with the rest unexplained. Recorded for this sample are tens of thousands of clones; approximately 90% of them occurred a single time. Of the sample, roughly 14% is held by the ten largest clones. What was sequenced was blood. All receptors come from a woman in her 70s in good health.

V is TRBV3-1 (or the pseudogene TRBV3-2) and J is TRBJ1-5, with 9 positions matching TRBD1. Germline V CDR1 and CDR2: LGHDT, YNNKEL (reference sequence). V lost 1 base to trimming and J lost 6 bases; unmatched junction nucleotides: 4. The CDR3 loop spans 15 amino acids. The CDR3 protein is CASSQGTGETQPQHF. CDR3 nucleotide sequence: TGTGCCAGCAGCCAAGGGACAGGGGAGACTCAGCCCCAGCATTTT.

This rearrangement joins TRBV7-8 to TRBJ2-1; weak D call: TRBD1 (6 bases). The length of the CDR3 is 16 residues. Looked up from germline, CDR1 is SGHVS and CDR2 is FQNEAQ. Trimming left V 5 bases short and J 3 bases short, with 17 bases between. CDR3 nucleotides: TGTGCCAGCAGCCCAGAGGCAGGGGTTGGCTACAATGAGCAGTTCTTC. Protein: CASSPEAGVGYNEQFF.

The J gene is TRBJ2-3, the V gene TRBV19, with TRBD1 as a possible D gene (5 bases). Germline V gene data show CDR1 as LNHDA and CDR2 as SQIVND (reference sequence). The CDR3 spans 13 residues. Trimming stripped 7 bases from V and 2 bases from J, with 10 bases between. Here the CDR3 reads CASIGAFTDTQYF. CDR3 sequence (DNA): TGTGCCAGTATAGGGGCTTTCACAGATACGCAGTATTTT.

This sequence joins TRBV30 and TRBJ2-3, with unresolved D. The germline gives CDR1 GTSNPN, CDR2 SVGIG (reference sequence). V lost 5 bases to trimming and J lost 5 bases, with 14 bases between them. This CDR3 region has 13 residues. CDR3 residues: CAWGPSFRDTQYF. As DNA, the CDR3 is TGTGCCTGGGGACCAAGTTTCCGAGATACGCAGTATTTT.

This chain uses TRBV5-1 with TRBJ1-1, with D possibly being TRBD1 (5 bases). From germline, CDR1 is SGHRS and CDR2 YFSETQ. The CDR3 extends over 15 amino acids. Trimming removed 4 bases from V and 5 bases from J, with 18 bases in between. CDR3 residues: CASSITGIRGTEAFF. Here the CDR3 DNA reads TGCGCCAGCAGCATTACAGGCATCCGGGGGACTGAAGCTTTCTTT.

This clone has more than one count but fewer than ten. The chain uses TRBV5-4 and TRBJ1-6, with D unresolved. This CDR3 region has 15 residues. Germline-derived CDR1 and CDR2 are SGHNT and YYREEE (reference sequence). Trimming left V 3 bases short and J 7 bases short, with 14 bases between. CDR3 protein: CASSSARGENSPLHF. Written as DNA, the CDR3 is TGTGCCAGCAGCTCGGCCCGAGGAGAGAATTCACCCCTCCACTTT. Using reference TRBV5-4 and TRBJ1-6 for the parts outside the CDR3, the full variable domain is ETGVTQSPTHLIKTRGQQVTLRCSSQSGHNTVSWYQQALGQGPQFIFQYYREEENGRGNFPPRFSGLQFPNYSSELNVNALELDDSALYLCASSSARGENSPLHFGNGTRLTVT.

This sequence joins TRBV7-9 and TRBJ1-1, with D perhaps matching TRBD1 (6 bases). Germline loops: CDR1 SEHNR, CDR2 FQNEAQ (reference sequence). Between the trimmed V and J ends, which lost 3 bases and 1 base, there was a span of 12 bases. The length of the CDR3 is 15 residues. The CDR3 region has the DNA TGTGCCAGCAGCTTCGACAGGAGGACGAACACTGAAGCTTTCTTT. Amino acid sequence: CASSFDRRTNTEAFF.

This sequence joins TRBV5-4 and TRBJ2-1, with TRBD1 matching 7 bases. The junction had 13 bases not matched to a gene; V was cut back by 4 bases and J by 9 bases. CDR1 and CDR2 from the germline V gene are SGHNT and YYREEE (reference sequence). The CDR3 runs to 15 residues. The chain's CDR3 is CASSGPDRSLSEQFF. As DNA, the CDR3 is TGTGCCAGCAGCGGCCCGGACAGGTCGCTGAGTGAGCAGTTCTTC.

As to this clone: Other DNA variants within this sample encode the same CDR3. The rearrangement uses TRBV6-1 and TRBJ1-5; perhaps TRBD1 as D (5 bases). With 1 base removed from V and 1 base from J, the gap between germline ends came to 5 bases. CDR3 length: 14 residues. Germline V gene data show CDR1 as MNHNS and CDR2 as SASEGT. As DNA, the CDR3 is TGTGCCAGCAGTGAAGGGGGGAGCAATCAGCCCCAGCATTTT. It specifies CASSEGGSNQPQHF.

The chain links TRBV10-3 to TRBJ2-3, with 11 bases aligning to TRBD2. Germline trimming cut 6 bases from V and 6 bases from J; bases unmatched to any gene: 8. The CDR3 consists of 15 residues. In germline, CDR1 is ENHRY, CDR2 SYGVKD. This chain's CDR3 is CAIRTSGGLGDTQYF. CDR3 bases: TGTGCCATCAGAACTAGCGGGGGCCTGGGGGATACGCAGTATTTT.

DNA for the CDR3: TGTGCCAGCAGTGGGGACAGGAATTTTGTTCAGCCCCAGCATTTT. Its protein product is CASSGDRNFVQPQHF. This chain uses TRBV2 with TRBJ1-5, with 8 positions matching TRBD1. Germline CDR1 is SNHLY and CDR2 is FYNNEI. The ends lost 4 bases at V and 6 bases at J; junction bases unmatched: 8. The CDR3 loop spans 15 amino acids.

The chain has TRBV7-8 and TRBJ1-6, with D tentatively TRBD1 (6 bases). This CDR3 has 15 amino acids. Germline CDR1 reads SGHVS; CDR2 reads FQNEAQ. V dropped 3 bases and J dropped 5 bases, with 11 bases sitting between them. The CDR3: CASSFRTAHNSPLHF. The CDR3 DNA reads TGTGCCAGCAGCTTCAGGACAGCCCATAATTCACCCCTCCACTTT.

The CDR3 DNA is TGTGCCAGCTCACCACTTACAGGGACTGAAGCTTTCTTT. Protein product: CASSPLTGTEAFF. The V and J genes are TRBV18 and TRBJ1-1, with D tentatively TRBD1 (6 bases). Germline loops: CDR1 KGHSH, CDR2 LQKENI. The CDR3 has 13 amino acids. The V end was cut by 1 base, the J end by 5 bases, with 8 bases between.

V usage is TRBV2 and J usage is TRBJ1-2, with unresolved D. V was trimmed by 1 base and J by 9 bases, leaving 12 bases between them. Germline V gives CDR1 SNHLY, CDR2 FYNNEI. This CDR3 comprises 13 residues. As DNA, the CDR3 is TGTGCCAGCAGTGAAGGGGGTGTGTTGAGCTACACCTTC. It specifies CASSEGGVLSYTF.

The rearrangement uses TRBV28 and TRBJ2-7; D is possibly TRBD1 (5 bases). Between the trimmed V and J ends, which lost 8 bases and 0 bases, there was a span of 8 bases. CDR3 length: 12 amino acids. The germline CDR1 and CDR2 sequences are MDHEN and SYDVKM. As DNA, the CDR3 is TGTGCCAGCTGCCAGGGCTCCTACGAGCAGTACTTC. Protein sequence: CASCQGSYEQYF. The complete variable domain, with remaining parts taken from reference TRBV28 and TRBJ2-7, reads DVKVTQSSRYLVKRTGEKVFLECVQDMDHENMFWYRQDPGLGLRLIYFSYDVKMKEKGDIPEGYSVSREKKERFSLILESASTNQTSMYLCASCQGSYEQYFGPGTRLTVT.

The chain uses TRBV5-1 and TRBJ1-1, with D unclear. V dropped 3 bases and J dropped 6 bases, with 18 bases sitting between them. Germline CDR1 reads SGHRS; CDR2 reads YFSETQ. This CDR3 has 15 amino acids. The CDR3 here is CASSSLGLLDAEAFF. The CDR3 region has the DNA TGCGCCAGCAGCTCGCTCGGTCTCTTAGACGCTGAAGCTTTCTTT.

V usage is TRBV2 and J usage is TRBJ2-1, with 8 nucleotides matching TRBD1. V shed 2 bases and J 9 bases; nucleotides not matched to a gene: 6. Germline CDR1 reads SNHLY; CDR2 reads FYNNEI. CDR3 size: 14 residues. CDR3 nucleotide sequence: TGTGCCAGCAGTGAACAGGGGGCAGGTCCTGAGCAGTTCTTC. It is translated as CASSEQGAGPEQFF.

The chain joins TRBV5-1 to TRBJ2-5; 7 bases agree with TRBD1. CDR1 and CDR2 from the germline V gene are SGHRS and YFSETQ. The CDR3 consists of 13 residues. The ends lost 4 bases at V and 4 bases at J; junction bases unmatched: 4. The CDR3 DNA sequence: TGCGCCAGCAGCCCTTACAGGGGAGAGACCCAGTACTTC. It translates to CASSPYRGETQYF.

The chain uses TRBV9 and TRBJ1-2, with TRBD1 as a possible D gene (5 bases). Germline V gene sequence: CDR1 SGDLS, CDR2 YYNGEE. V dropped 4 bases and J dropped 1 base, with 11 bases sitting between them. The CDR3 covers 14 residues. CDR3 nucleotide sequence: TGTGCCAGCAGCAGCCGGCAGGGTAACTATGGCTACACCTTC. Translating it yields CASSSRQGNYGYTF.

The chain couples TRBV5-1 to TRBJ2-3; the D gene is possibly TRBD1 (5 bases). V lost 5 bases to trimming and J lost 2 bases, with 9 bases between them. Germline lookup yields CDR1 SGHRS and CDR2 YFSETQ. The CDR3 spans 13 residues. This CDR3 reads CASSDGHTDTQYF. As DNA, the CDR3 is TGCGCCAGCAGTGACGGACACACAGATACGCAGTATTTT.

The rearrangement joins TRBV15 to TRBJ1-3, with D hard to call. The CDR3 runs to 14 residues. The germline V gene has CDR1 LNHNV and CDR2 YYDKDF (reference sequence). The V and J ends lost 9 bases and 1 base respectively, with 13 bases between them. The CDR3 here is CATTLDYSGNTIYF. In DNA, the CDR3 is TGTGCCACAACTTTAGACTATTCTGGAAACACCATATATTTT.

CDR3 in DNA: TGTGCCAGCAGCTTGGACGCGGACACTGAAGCTTTCTTT. As protein: CASSLDADTEAFF. The rearrangement joins TRBV7-9 to TRBJ1-1; D unresolved. The CDR3 spans 13 residues. Trimming removed 3 bases at V and 3 bases at J, with 8 bases between. Per germline, CDR1 SEHNR and CDR2 FQNEAQ (reference sequence).

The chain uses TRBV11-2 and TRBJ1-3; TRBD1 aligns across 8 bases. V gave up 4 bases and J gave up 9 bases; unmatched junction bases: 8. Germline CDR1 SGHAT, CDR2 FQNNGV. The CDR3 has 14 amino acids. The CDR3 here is CASSSLQGVGTIYF. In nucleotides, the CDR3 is TGTGCCAGCAGCTCCCTACAGGGGGTAGGCACCATATATTTT.

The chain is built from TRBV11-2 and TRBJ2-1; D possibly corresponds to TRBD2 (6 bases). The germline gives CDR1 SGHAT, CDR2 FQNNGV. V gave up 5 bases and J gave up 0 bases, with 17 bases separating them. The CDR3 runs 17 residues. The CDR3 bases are TGTGCCAGCAGCCGAGGAGGGGCTAGCCTCTCCTACAATGAGCAGTTCTTC. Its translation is CASSRGGASLSYNEQFF.

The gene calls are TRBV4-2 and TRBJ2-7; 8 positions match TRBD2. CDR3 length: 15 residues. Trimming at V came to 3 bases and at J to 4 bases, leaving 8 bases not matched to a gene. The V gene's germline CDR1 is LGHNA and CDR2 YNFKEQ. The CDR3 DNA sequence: TGTGCCAGCAGCCAGGATCTACCTAGCGGGTACGAGCAGTACTTC. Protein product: CASSQDLPSGYEQYF.

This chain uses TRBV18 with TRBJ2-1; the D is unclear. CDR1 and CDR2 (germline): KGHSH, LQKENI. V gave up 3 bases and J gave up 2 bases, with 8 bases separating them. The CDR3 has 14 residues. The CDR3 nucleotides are TGTGCCAGCTCACCCGGCCTTCCCTACAATGAGCAGTTCTTC. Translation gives CASSPGLPYNEQFF.

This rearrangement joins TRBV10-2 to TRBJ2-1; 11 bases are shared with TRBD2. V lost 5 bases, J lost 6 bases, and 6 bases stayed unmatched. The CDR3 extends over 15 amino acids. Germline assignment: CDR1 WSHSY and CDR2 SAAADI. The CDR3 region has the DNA TGCGCCAGCAGTCCGACTAGCGGGAAGGGCAATGAGCAGTTCTTC. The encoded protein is CASSPTSGKGNEQFF.